These 23 T cell receptor beta chains came from one sample sequenced in a study of blood T cell repertoires in COVID-19. Assay: immunoSEQ multiplex PCR; the TCRdb copy retains only in-frame clones and omits some. The profile shows approximately 210,000 clones, around 80% of them singletons. Sequencing was performed on peripheral blood. All receptors derive from a woman aged 40 to 50 with acute or convalescent COVID-19.

The CDR3 sequence: CASRRGNNEKLFF. CDR3 in DNA: TGTGCCAGCAGGAGAGGAAATAATGAAAAACTGTTTTTT. V usage is TRBV2 and J usage is TRBJ1-4; no clear D. Trimming took 6 bases from V and 4 from J, leaving 9 bases between them. The CDR3 totals 13 residues. CDR1 SNHLY and CDR2 FYNNEI come from the germline V gene.

The chain is built from TRBV7-2 and TRBJ2-1; 7 positions agree with TRBD1. The junction had 6 bases not matched to a gene; V was cut back by 5 bases and J by 5 bases. From germline, CDR1 is SGHTA and CDR2 FQGNSA. The CDR3 runs 14 residues. In nucleotides, the CDR3 is TGTGCCAGCAGCGATAGAACAGGGGACAATGAGCAGTTCTTC. Translating gives CASSDRTGDNEQFF.

The V and J genes are TRBV19 and TRBJ2-1; 9 bases match TRBD2. Germline CDR1 and CDR2: LNHDA and SQIVND (reference sequence). This CDR3 comprises 15 residues. V was clipped by 7 bases and J by 8 bases; unmatched bases: 12. CDR3 in DNA: TGTGCCAGTATTGACCCACAGCGGGGGGTGGATGAGCAGTTCTTC. Protein sequence: CASIDPQRGVDEQFF.

This CDR3 reads CASSPKTGVNTEAFF. The CDR3 DNA reads as TGTGCCAGCTCACCTAAAACAGGGGTCAACACTGAAGCTTTCTTT. The chain is built from TRBV18 and TRBJ1-1; 7 bases align to TRBD1. The CDR3 loop spans 15 amino acids. Germline CDR1 is KGHSH and CDR2 is LQKENI. V lost 3 bases to trimming and J lost 2 bases; unmatched junction nucleotides: 6. Based on the CDR3 plus reference TRBV18 and TRBJ1-1, the full variable domain is NAGVMQNPRHLVRRRGQEARLRCSPMKGHSHVYWYRQLPEEGLKFMVYLQKENIIDESGMPKERFSAEFPKEGPSILRIQQVVRGDSAAYFCASSPKTGVNTEAFFGQGTRLTVV.

Here the CDR3 DNA reads TGTGCTAGTGGTCTTGAGTCGTATGAAGCTTTCTTT. Its protein is CASGLESYEAFF. The J gene is TRBJ1-1, the V gene TRBV12-5; D not resolved. Between the trimmed V and J ends, which lost 5 bases and 7 bases, there was a span of 11 bases. The CDR3 contains 12 residues. CDR1 is LGHNT, CDR2 FRNRAP, per germline.

This clone has more than one count but fewer than ten. The rearrangement joins TRBV6-5 to TRBJ2-7; 9 bases align to TRBD2. After removal of 2 bases from V and 2 bases from J, the junction contained 1 base not matched to a gene. Per the germline V gene, CDR1 is MNHEY and CDR2 is SVGAGI. CDR3 size: 14 residues. The CDR3 protein is CASSYAGGPYEQYF. CDR3 bases: TGTGCCAGCAGTTACGCGGGAGGGCCCTACGAGCAGTACTTC.

The sample holds one count of this clone. The genes are TRBV5-1 and TRBJ2-1; 8 bases line up with TRBD2. The CDR3 totals 15 residues. V shed 4 bases, J shed 3 bases, and the junction held 6 bases outside the gene matches. Germline V gene sequence: CDR1 SGHRS, CDR2 YFSETQ. CDR3 sequence: CASSPDSGVYNEQFF. Here the CDR3 DNA reads TGCGCCAGCAGCCCCGATAGCGGGGTCTACAATGAGCAGTTCTTC.

This chain connects TRBV7-9 to TRBJ2-3; possible D gene TRBD2, 5 bases. Between the trimmed V and J ends, which lost 4 bases and 0 bases, there was a span of 11 bases. The V gene's germline CDR1 is SEHNR and CDR2 FQNEAQ (reference sequence). The CDR3 is 15 amino acids. The CDR3 DNA follows: TGTGCCAGCAGCTCCAGCGGCGGGAGCACAGATACGCAGTATTTT. Its translation is CASSSSGGSTDTQYF.

The rearrangement joins TRBV6-1 to TRBJ2-5; TRBD2 agrees at 9 bases. This CDR3 contains 16 residues. With 2 bases clipped from V and 2 bases from J, the junction kept 6 bases outside the gene matches. Germline V gene data show CDR1 as MNHNS and CDR2 as SASEGT. The CDR3, as DNA: TGTGCCAGCAGTGAAAGGGGGGGACTAGCACAAGAGACCCAGTACTTC. This gives the protein CASSERGGLAQETQYF.

The CDR3 region is CASSNTMRSSYNEQFF. The CDR3 bases are TGTGCCAGCAGCAATACTATGAGGAGCTCCTACAATGAGCAGTTCTTC. V and J are TRBV21-1 and TRBJ2-1; the table assigns TRBD2, which was not confirmed against the DNA. TRBV21-1 is marked as a pseudogene. There are 16 residues in the CDR3.

The V and J genes are TRBV11-2 and TRBJ1-2, with 8 bases lining up with TRBD1. From germline, CDR1 is SGHAT and CDR2 FQNNGV. There are 16 residues in the CDR3. J gave up 2 bases and V 0 bases, and 5 bases lay outside the gene matches. The CDR3, as DNA: TGTGCCAGCAGCTTAGATTACACAGGGGGAAACTATGGCTACACCTTC. Protein: CASSLDYTGGNYGYTF.

The V gene is TRBV3-1 (or the pseudogene TRBV3-2), the J gene TRBJ2-5, with 7 bases matching TRBD2. The ends lost 1 base at V and 5 bases at J; junction bases unmatched: 4. Germline CDR1 is LGHDT and CDR2 is YNNKEL (reference sequence). The CDR3 contains 14 residues. CDR3 residues: CASSQGGGSETQYF. DNA for the CDR3: TGTGCCAGCAGCCAAGGTGGCGGGAGTGAGACCCAGTACTTC.

V usage is TRBV5-6 and J usage is TRBJ2-1; 7 nucleotides match TRBD1. V lost 4 bases to trimming and J lost 12 bases; unmatched junction nucleotides: 16. Germline values: CDR1 SGHDT, CDR2 YYEEEE. CDR3 size: 15 residues. The CDR3 nucleotides read TGTGCCAGCAGCATAGTCCGGGACAGTACTTTAGGGCAGTTCTTC. As protein: CASSIVRDSTLGQFF.

The CDR3 DNA sequence: TGCGCCAGCAGCTTGGAAAGGACTAGCGGCGAGCAGTACTTC. This codes for CASSLERTSGEQYF. This rearrangement joins TRBV5-1 to TRBJ2-7, with 10 bases that match TRBD2. Trimming cost V 0 bases and J 6 bases; bases outside gene matches: 3. This CDR3 spans 14 amino acids. Germline V gene data show CDR1 as SGHRS and CDR2 as YFSETQ.

V usage is TRBV7-2 and J usage is TRBJ2-6, with 10 positions matching TRBD1. CDR1 and CDR2 (germline): SGHTA, FQGNSA. J gave up 2 bases and V 6 bases, and 10 bases lay outside the gene matches. The CDR3 loop spans 18 amino acids. As DNA, the CDR3 is TGTGCCAGCAGGAGGCCGGGACAGGGGACAACTGGGGCCAACGTCCTGACTTTC. This gives the protein CASRRPGQGTTGANVLTF.

This chain links TRBV7-8 with TRBJ2-7, with D unresolved. The CDR3 is made up of 12 amino acids. Germline assignment: CDR1 SGHVS and CDR2 FQNEAQ. V gave up 6 bases and J gave up 0 bases, with 6 bases separating them. This CDR3 reads CASSPGSYEQYF. The CDR3 nucleotides are TGTGCCAGCAGTCCAGGCTCCTACGAGCAGTACTTC.

V gene TRBV6-6 combines with J gene TRBJ2-7; possible D gene TRBD1, 7 bases. The V end was cut by 5 bases, the J end by 7 bases, with 15 bases between. The CDR3 runs to 13 residues. The germline V gene has CDR1 MNHNY and CDR2 SVGAGI (reference sequence). CDR3 protein: CASSSIQGGEQYF. The CDR3 nucleotides are TGTGCCAGCAGTAGCATTCAGGGGGGTGAGCAGTACTTC.

This clone is a singleton in its sample. The V gene is TRBV6-2 or TRBV6-3, the J gene TRBJ2-1; 10 bases line up with TRBD2. The CDR3 consists of 15 residues. Per germline, CDR1 MNHEY and CDR2 SVGEGT. J was trimmed by 2 bases and V by 4 bases; bases with no gene match: 2. The CDR3 spells CASSLTSGPYNEQFF. DNA for the CDR3: TGTGCCAGCAGTTTGACTAGCGGGCCCTACAATGAGCAGTTCTTC.

The chain links TRBV19 to TRBJ2-3; tentative D call: TRBD1 (5 bases). The CDR3 contains 14 residues. Germline loops: CDR1 LNHDA, CDR2 SQIVND (reference sequence). V lost 6 bases and J lost 3, with 13 bases in between. The CDR3 here is CASRGRVWTDTQYF. The CDR3 nucleotides read TGTGCCAGTAGAGGCAGGGTTTGGACAGATACGCAGTATTTT.

This chain joins TRBV7-9 and TRBJ2-2; D uncertain. V lost 5 bases and J 6 bases, leaving 10 bases between the germline ends. The CDR3 totals 13 residues. Per germline, CDR1 SEHNR and CDR2 FQNEAQ (reference sequence). The CDR3 protein is CASSHGRPGELFF. Here the CDR3 DNA reads TGTGCCAGCAGCCACGGTCGCCCCGGGGAGCTGTTTTTT.

This clone has a handful of counts. The chain couples TRBV27 to TRBJ2-7; TRBD1 aligns across 7 bases. Germline V gene lookup returns CDR1 MNHEY and CDR2 SMNVEV (reference sequence). This CDR3 region has 15 residues. The ends lost 2 bases at V and 2 bases at J; junction bases unmatched: 6. The CDR3 here is CASSLEWQGAYEQYF. CDR3 coding DNA: TGTGCCAGCAGTTTAGAATGGCAGGGGGCCTACGAGCAGTACTTC.

The genes are TRBV7-6 and TRBJ2-2; TRBD2 matches 9 bases. Trimming took 5 bases from V and 6 from J; bases not matched to a gene: 1. The CDR3 is made up of 13 amino acids. Per the germline V gene, CDR1 is SGHVS and CDR2 is FNYEAQ. The CDR3: CASSAGGPGELFF. The CDR3 DNA follows: TGTGCCAGCAGCGCGGGAGGGCCCGGGGAGCTGTTTTTT.

A word on this clone: Other DNA sequences in this sample translate to the same CDR3. The chain has TRBV18 and TRBJ2-7; TRBD1 aligns across 10 bases. J gave up 4 bases and V 3 bases, and 6 bases lay outside the gene matches. CDR3 length: 15 residues. The germline CDR1 and CDR2 sequences are KGHSH and LQKENI. The CDR3 region has the DNA TGTGCCAGCTCACCCGGGACAGGGGCCAAGTACGAGCAGTACTTC. It translates to CASSPGTGAKYEQYF. Supplemented by reference TRBV18 and TRBJ2-7, the full variable domain reads NAGVMQNPRHLVRRRGQEARLRCSPMKGHSHVYWYRQLPEEGLKFMVYLQKENIIDESGMPKERFSAEFPKEGPSILRIQQVVRGDSAAYFCASSPGTGAKYEQYFGPGTRLTVT.